The source of this T cell receptor beta chain is a study of beta chain features in type 1 diabetes. The wider study: Cell yields, age and gender were similar between patients and healthy donors. Sorted cells, 107,917,701 in number, were examined across all samples.

The isolated RNA, all of it, was reverse transcribed, so expressed TCRB transcripts were what got sequenced. The assay was immunoSEQ multiplex PCR, and TCRdb's table has in-frame clones only and misses some. The table records about 260,000 clones, roughly two thirds of them present only once. Regarding this clone: Its antigen is currently unknown.

General study points: TCRB CDR3s were moderately but significantly shorter in Type 1 diabetes patients in all four CD4+ subsets. Patients with type 1 diabetes carried fewer insertions and had more deletions at their VDJ junctions.

Trimming pared 4 bases from V and 2 bases from J, leaving 14 bases between. In germline, CDR1 is ENHRY, CDR2 SYGVKD. This CDR3 region has 16 residues. The TCR sequence derives from a man aged 30 to 39 in good health. V and J are TRBV10-3 and TRBJ2-2, with a tentative D call TRBD1 (7 bases). The sample taken for sequencing was naive CD4+ T cells from blood. In DNA, the CDR3 is TGTGCCATCAGTGGGGGGGACAGCCCCAACACCGGGGAGCTGTTTTTT. It yields the protein CAISGGDSPNTGELFF.